The 13 T cell receptor beta chains below come from one sample, sequenced in a study of vaccination effects on CD4 cells after COVID-19. Sequencing was preceded by expansion of antigen-specific CD4+ T cells with viral peptide pools in the ViraFEST assay. Culture proceeded for approximately 10 days, and CD4+ T cells were then isolated. The vaccine recipients had no prior SARS-CoV-2 infection, with negative nucleocapsid antibodies. TCRdb's table, derived via immunoSEQ multiplex PCR, lists solely in-frame clones and lacks some. The data contain tens of thousands of clones, around 76% of them seen just once; the ten biggest clones take up roughly 4%. Which antigens these TCRs recognize remains unknown. This specimen consisted of CD4+ T cells from PBMCs cultured with HCoV-OC43 spike peptides, obtained before COVID-19 vaccination. As to subset: HCoV-OC43 spike overlapping peptide pool stimulation. The receptors stem from a human donor who received a COVID-19 vaccine.

This sequence joins TRBV6-5 and TRBJ2-5; D uncertain. The CDR3 runs 14 residues. Germline V gene sequence: CDR1 MNHEY, CDR2 SVGAGI. With 6 bases removed from V and 5 bases from J, the gap between germline ends came to 16 bases. CDR3 sequence (DNA): TGTGCCAGCAGGGCCCAAACCTCATATGAGACCCAGTACTTC. It codes for CASRAQTSYETQYF.

The chain employs TRBV18 and TRBJ2-7; 8 bases are shared with TRBD1. V shed 6 bases, J shed 0 bases, and the junction held 4 bases outside the gene matches. Germline-derived CDR1 and CDR2 are KGHSH and LQKENI. The CDR3 sequence is 14 residues long. CDR3 sequence: CASSPGTGSYEQYV. In DNA, the CDR3 is TGTGCCAGCTCCCCCGGGACAGGCTCCTACGAGCAGTACGTC.

V gene TRBV6-1 combines with J gene TRBJ1-2; D call uncertain. V was shortened by 0 bases and J by 6 bases, with 8 bases between the two germline ends. The CDR3 loop spans 13 amino acids. Germline V gene lookup returns CDR1 MNHNS and CDR2 SASEGT. CDR3 nucleotides: TGTGCCAGCAGTGAAGCGCCTGGAGATGGCTACACCTTC. As protein: CASSEAPGDGYTF.

The chain is built from TRBV11-2 and TRBJ1-3, with D maybe TRBD1 (5 bases). V lost 6 bases and J lost 0, with 12 bases in between. The CDR3 has 15 amino acids. Per germline, CDR1 SGHAT and CDR2 FQNNGV. CDR3 residues: CASRSGTASGNTIYF. Here the CDR3 DNA reads TGTGCCAGCAGATCCGGGACCGCCTCTGGAAACACCATATATTTT.

This clone was seen more than once but under ten times. The rearrangement uses TRBV6-1 and TRBJ1-5; weak D call: TRBD1 (5 bases). Deletions cut 6 bases from V and 6 bases from J, with 12 bases between. Germline assignment: CDR1 MNHNS and CDR2 SASEGT. CDR3 size: 13 residues. The CDR3 loop reads CASSTWTSQPQHF. In DNA, the CDR3 is TGTGCCAGCAGCACCTGGACAAGTCAGCCCCAGCATTTT.

The chain combines TRBV2 with TRBJ2-3; 13 bases fit TRBD2. The V gene end was trimmed by 6 bases and the J gene end by 3 bases; junction bases not matched to a gene: 6. In germline, CDR1 is SNHLY, CDR2 FYNNEI. The CDR3 extends over 16 amino acids. The CDR3 DNA reads TGTGCCAGCAGATCACTAGCGGGGGGGCCGACAGATACGCAGTATTTT. Residues: CASRSLAGGPTDTQYF.

The V gene is TRBV24-1, the J gene TRBJ1-5; D unresolved. The V gene's germline CDR1 is KGHDR and CDR2 SFDVKD. V lost 11 bases, J lost 0 bases, and 10 bases lay in between. CDR3 size: 13 residues. The CDR3 here is CAIQIYSNQPQHF. CDR3 coding DNA: TGTGCCATTCAGATCTATAGCAATCAGCCCCAGCATTTT.

This clone was seen a few times. The chain has TRBV2 and TRBJ2-7; D gene ambiguous. CDR3 size: 11 residues. The V end lost 5 bases, the J end lost 0 bases, and 2 bases lay between the germline ends. Germline V CDR1 and CDR2: SNHLY, FYNNEI. CDR3 DNA sequence: TGTGCCAGCAGTCTCTCCTACGAGCAGTACGTC. Its protein product is CASSLSYEQYV.

The chain has TRBV27 and TRBJ2-2; a weak D match, TRBD2 (5 bases). V lost 3 bases, J lost 3 bases, and 11 bases lay in between. CDR3 size: 15 residues. The V gene's germline CDR1 is MNHEY and CDR2 SMNVEV (reference sequence). The CDR3 DNA reads as TGTGCCAGCAGTTTTATCGCGCGGGACACCGGGGAGCTGTTTTTT. It is translated as CASSFIARDTGELFF.

The genes are TRBV9 and TRBJ2-3; 12 bases align to TRBD2. This CDR3 region has 19 residues. With V trimmed by 0 bases and J by 1 base, 9 bases remained unmatched. Germline CDR1 is SGDLS and CDR2 is YYNGEE. The CDR3: CASSVALAGGGTRTDTQYF. DNA of the CDR3: TGTGCCAGCAGCGTAGCACTAGCGGGGGGCGGCACTCGCACAGATACGCAGTATTTT.

The chain joins TRBV2 to TRBJ1-5; TRBD1 agrees at 7 bases. After removal of 6 bases from V and 4 bases from J, the junction contained 6 bases not matched to a gene. The length of the CDR3 is 14 residues. The V gene's germline CDR1 is SNHLY and CDR2 FYNNEI. The CDR3 here is CASRPGQPNQPQHF. The CDR3 bases are TGTGCCAGCAGGCCGGGACAGCCTAATCAGCCCCAGCATTTT.

This clone turned up a few times. The J gene is TRBJ1-1, the V gene TRBV6-6; 8 nucleotides agree with TRBD1. The length of the CDR3 is 12 residues. V lost 6 bases, J lost 7 bases, and 4 bases stayed unmatched. Germline assignment: CDR1 MNHNY and CDR2 SVGAGI (reference sequence). CDR3: CASRGQGVEAFF. The CDR3 DNA reads TGTGCCAGCAGAGGACAGGGAGTTGAAGCTTTCTTT.

The chain combines TRBV6-6 with TRBJ2-4, with 11 bases fitting TRBD2. V lost 5 bases, J lost 7 bases, and 7 bases stayed unmatched. CDR1 MNHNY and CDR2 SVGAGI come from the germline V gene (reference sequence). The CDR3 contains 15 residues. DNA for the CDR3: TGTGCCAGCAGTAGGGAGGCTAGCGGGGGGAACATTCAGTACTTC. Its translation is CASSREASGGNIQYF.